The present entry profiles one T cell receptor (beta chain) with its context. Its target is unknown. This record belongs to a study of Tregs in tolerant kidney transplant recipients. Regarding the study as a whole: In tolerant patients, donor-specific Tregs outgrew total Tregs, suggesting antigen-driven expansion.

Germline-derived CDR1 and CDR2 are SGHRS and YFSETQ. V lost 4 bases, J lost 1 base, and 4 bases stayed unmatched. The CDR3 is 17 amino acids. Only in-frame clones appear in the TCRdb table, and some are missing; sequencing was by immunoSEQ multiplex PCR. The data show about 110,000 clones, nearly 90% seen once. This sample comprised CD4+ T cells from blood, obtained before the transplant. The chain combines TRBV5-1 with TRBJ2-6, with TRBD1 matching over 11 bases. The receptor comes from a human donor who received a combined kidney and bone marrow transplant. The CDR3 loop reads CASSPGQGASGANVLTF. In DNA form, the CDR3 reads TGCGCCAGCAGCCCAGGACAGGGGGCTTCTGGGGCCAACGTCCTGACTTTC.